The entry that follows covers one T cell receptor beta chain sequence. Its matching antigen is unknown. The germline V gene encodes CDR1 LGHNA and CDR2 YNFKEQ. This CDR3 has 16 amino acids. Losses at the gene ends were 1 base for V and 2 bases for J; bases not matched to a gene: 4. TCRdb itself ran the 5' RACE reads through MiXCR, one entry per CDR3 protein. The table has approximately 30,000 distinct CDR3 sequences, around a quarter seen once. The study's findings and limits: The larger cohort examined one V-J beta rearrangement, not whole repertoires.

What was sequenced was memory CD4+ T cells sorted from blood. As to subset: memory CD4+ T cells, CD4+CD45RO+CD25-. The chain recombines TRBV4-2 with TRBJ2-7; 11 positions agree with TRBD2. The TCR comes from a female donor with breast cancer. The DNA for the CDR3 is TGTGCCAGCAGCCAAGTTGCTAGCGGGGGGACCTACGAGCAGTACTTC. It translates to CASSQVASGGTYEQYF.